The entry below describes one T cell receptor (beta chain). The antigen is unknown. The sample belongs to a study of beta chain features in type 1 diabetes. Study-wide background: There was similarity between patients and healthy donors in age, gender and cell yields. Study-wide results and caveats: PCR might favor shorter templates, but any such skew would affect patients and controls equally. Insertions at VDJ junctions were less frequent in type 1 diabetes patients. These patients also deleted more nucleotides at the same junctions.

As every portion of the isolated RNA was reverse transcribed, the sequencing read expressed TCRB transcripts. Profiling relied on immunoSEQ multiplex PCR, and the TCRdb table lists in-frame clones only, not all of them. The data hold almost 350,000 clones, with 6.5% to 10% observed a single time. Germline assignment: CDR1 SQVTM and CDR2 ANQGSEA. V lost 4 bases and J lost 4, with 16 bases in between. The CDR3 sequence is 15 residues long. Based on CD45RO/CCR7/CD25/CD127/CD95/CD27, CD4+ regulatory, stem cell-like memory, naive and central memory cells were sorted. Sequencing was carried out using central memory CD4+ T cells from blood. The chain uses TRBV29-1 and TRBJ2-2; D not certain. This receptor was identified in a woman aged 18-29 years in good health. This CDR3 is CSVGQAPVGTGELFF. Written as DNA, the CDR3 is TGCAGCGTTGGACAAGCGCCTGTTGGCACCGGGGAGCTGTTTTTT.